This is a list of T cell receptor beta chains from one sample in a study of CD8 T cells in Susac syndrome. MiXCR, run by TCRdb on the immunoSEQ multiplex PCR reads, gives a single entry per CDR3 protein. The data show some 140,000 distinct CDR3 sequences, approximately 95% seen once. Sequencing input: CD8+ T cells from PBMCs. These receptors were collected from a human donor with Susac syndrome. Both conserved end residues are trimmed from each CDR3. The D gene is left open where the match is weak. A row's size may be missing; if present it is once, few, many or a size class.

cdr3_aa j_call d_call v_call clone_size
ASSLAPDRVGEKLF TRBJ1-4 TRBD1 TRBV5-6 .
ASSLGTDFNYGYT TRBJ1-2 . TRBV7-9 .
ATSDFSNAVSNTGELF TRBJ2-2 . TRBV24-1 .
AWSLGGTDTQY TRBJ2-3 TRBD2 TRBV30 .
ASSEQGANGDTQY TRBJ2-3 TRBD1 TRBV10-2 .
ASSVGLVYEQY TRBJ2-7 TRBD2 TRBV7-6 .
SVQLMNTEAF TRBJ1-1 . TRBV29-1 .
AAGGSIYEQY TRBJ2-7 TRBD2 TRBV7-9 .
ASTMTDQETQY TRBJ2-5 . TRBV12-3/TRBV12-4 .
AIGTENTEAF TRBJ1-1 TRBD1 TRBV10-3 .
SVVLNTEAF TRBJ1-1 . TRBV29-1 .
ASSVGASGYEQY TRBJ2-7 TRBD2 TRBV5-1 .
AWSVPITDTQY TRBJ2-3 . TRBV30 .
ASNPGTSGNNEQF TRBJ2-1 TRBD2 TRBV19 .
ASSPERSGSSYNEQF TRBJ2-1 . TRBV7-9 .
AISELAGSDIQY TRBJ2-4 TRBD2 TRBV10-3 .
ASSYYRDGPYNEQF TRBJ2-1 . TRBV5-6 .
AISDFPRQGPVYGYT TRBJ1-2 TRBD1 TRBV10-3 once
ASSSQTEAF TRBJ1-1 . TRBV12-3/TRBV12-4 .
ASSSARQGWTEAF TRBJ1-1 TRBD1 TRBV27 .
ASSSGSMRELF TRBJ2-2 . TRBV13 .
SAGTGENTEAF TRBJ1-1 TRBD1 TRBV29-1 .
AWVTTRGPN TRBJ2-5 TRBD1 TRBV30 .
ASSADPRDRAPYEQY TRBJ2-7 TRBD1 TRBV9 once
SVVGGENTEAF TRBJ1-1 . TRBV29-1 .
ASSFAGGDSYEQY TRBJ2-7 TRBD1 TRBV12-3/TRBV12-4 .
ATSDPFRGSDEQF TRBJ2-1 . TRBV24-1 .
SARSLAGGDRGEQF TRBJ2-1 TRBD2 TRBV20-1 .
ASSNPSGGLAGLYYEQY TRBJ2-7 TRBD2 TRBV11-2 .
SAPGTGLYYGYT TRBJ1-2 TRBD1 TRBV20-1 once
ASSAGPLLASTDWNEQF TRBJ2-1 TRBD2 TRBV7-9 .
ASSSLWTGGLNTEAF TRBJ1-1 TRBD1 TRBV5-7 once
SVVSLGTTDTQY TRBJ2-3 . TRBV29-1 .
ASSLGTGIGYT TRBJ1-2 TRBD1 TRBV7-3 .
ASGDLTSGRAATGELF TRBJ2-2 TRBD2 TRBV3-1 .
ASRTTGELF TRBJ2-2 . TRBV14 .
ASSLGASGGSTDTQY TRBJ2-3 TRBD2 TRBV27 once
ASSLWTGGDGNQPQH TRBJ1-5 TRBD1 TRBV18 .
ASSLQSNSYNEQF TRBJ2-1 . TRBV3-1 .
ASNGFGRTAWF TRBJ2-1 . TRBV27 .
AWDDSGTEAF TRBJ1-1 . TRBV30 .
SARGRRGLAGDKDEQY TRBJ2-7 TRBD2 TRBV20-1 .
ASSQVTLGTQY TRBJ2-3 . TRBV4-1 .
ASISFVQTLWTPYEQY TRBJ2-7 . TRBV7-8 .